Listed here are 7 T cell receptor beta chains from one sample, sequenced in a study of T-cell reconstitution after alpha-beta-depleted transplantation in children. A library of TCRbeta sequences, prepared with unique molecular identifiers, was generated. TCRdb passed the PCR reads through MiXCR, listing each CDR3 protein once. Counted here are about 980,000 distinct CDR3 sequences, about 29% occurring once; the ten biggest clones make up approximately 30%. This material consisted of PBMCs, mostly from graft donor cells, taken 360 days after TCRalphabeta/CD19-depleted stem cell transplant. The receptors were sampled from a boy younger than two who had a stem cell transplant for SCID, so the T cells may come from the graft donor.

The rearrangement joins TRBV7-2 to TRBJ2-3; D remains ambiguous. Germline V gene lookup returns CDR1 SGHTA and CDR2 FQGNSA. V was trimmed by 5 bases and J by 7 bases, leaving 13 bases between them. CDR3 length equals 13 residues. The CDR3 DNA reads TGTGCCAGCAGCATTACCACAGAAAATACGCAGTATTTT. Residues: CASSITTENTQYF.

This clonotype showed up many times. V and J are TRBV7-8 and TRBJ2-5; D uncertain. Per germline, CDR1 SGHVS and CDR2 FQNEAQ. The V end lost 0 bases, the J end lost 5 bases, and 4 bases lay between the germline ends. This CDR3 spans 12 amino acids. CDR3 nucleotides: TGTGCCAGCAGCTTAGCGATGGAGACCCAGTACTTC. Translated: CASSLAMETQYF.

The V and J genes are TRBV27 and TRBJ2-7, with D perhaps matching TRBD1 (6 bases). V dropped 6 bases and J dropped 2 bases, with 20 bases sitting between them. The V gene's germline CDR1 is MNHEY and CDR2 SMNVEV (reference sequence). The length of the CDR3 is 16 residues. The CDR3 reads CASSPTYDRRTYEQYF. In nucleotides, the CDR3 is TGTGCCAGCAGCCCTACCTATGACAGGCGAACCTACGAGCAGTACTTC.

This clonotype has a handful of counts. V gene TRBV3-1 combines with J gene TRBJ2-2, with D possibly being TRBD2 (6 bases). Trimming took 4 bases from V and 3 from J, leaving 18 bases between them. This CDR3 contains 17 residues. CDR1 is LGHDT, CDR2 YNNKEL, per germline (reference sequence). The CDR3 sequence: CASSPYLASADTGELFF. The CDR3 DNA sequence: TGTGCCAGCAGCCCTTACCTGGCTAGCGCTGACACCGGGGAGCTGTTTTTT.

J is TRBJ1-1 and V is TRBV5-1; D is unresolved. V was clipped by 3 bases and J by 0 bases, with 15 bases between them. The CDR3 contains 16 residues. The germline CDR1 and CDR2 sequences are SGHRS and YFSETQ. Written as DNA, the CDR3 is TGCGCCAGCAGCTCCCTGGTCGGGAGTTTGAACACTGAAGCTTTCTTT. Translating gives CASSSLVGSLNTEAFF.

The chain recombines TRBV12-3 or TRBV12-4 with TRBJ2-7; tentatively, D is TRBD1 (5 bases). The V end lost 5 bases, the J end lost 4 bases, and 9 bases lay between the germline ends. CDR3 length: 12 residues. The CDR3, as DNA: TGTGCCAGCAGTCGGACACAGTACGAGCAGTACTTC. Translated, it gives CASSRTQYEQYF.

This clonotype was seen only a few times. The J gene is TRBJ2-3, the V gene TRBV20-1; unclear D gene. Trimming cost V 2 bases and J 2 bases, with 8 bases left between them. The CDR3 totals 13 residues. The germline CDR1 and CDR2 sequences are DFQATT and SNEGSKA (reference sequence). The CDR3 region is CSARLGFTDTQYF. The CDR3 nucleotides are TGCAGTGCTAGACTGGGTTTCACAGATACGCAGTATTTT.